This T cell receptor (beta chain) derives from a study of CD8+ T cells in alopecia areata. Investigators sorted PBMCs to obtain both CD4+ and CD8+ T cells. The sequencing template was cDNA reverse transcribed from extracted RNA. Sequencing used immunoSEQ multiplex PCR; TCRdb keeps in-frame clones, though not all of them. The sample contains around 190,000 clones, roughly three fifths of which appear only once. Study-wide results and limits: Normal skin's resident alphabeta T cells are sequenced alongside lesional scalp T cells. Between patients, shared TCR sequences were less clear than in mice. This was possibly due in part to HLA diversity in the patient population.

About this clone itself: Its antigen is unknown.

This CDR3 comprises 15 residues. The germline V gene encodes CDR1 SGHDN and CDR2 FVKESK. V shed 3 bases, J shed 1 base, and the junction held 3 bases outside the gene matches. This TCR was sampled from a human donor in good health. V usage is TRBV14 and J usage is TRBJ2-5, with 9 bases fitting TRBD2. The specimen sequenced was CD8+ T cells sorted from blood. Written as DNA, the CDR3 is TGTGCCAGCAGCCACCGACTAGCGGCCCAAGAGACCCAGTACTTC. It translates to CASSHRLAAQETQYF.